This T cell receptor (beta chain) was profiled in a study of blood T cells in healthy people across ages. Trimming removed 2 bases from V and 3 bases from J, with 16 bases in between. The CDR3 is 16 amino acids. Germline V gene lookup returns CDR1 MNHEY and CDR2 SVGAGI. A second PCR, run for about 6 to 12 cycles, used a sample-barcoded 5' primer plus a J-beta primer mix. Via MiXCR, TCRdb re-called the 5' RACE reads, giving one row per CDR3 protein. The data show 1.4 million to 1.5 million distinct CDR3 sequences, 40% to 50% seen once. The TCR sequence derives from a woman younger than 35 in good health. The sequenced material came from blood. This sequence joins TRBV6-5 and TRBJ2-5, with no clear D. The chain's CDR3 is CASSYLSRDAEETQYF. In DNA, the CDR3 is TGTGCCAGCAGTTACCTCTCCAGAGACGCCGAAGAGACCCAGTACTTC.